These 2 T cell receptor beta chains share one sample of origin, sequenced in a study of blood T cell repertoires in COVID-19. Using immunoSEQ multiplex PCR, the repertoire was profiled, and TCRdb retains in-frame clones only, with some absent. The sample lists roughly 340,000 clones, 85% to 90% occurring once. The specimen was peripheral blood. The receptors come from a woman aged 70 to 79 with COVID-19, enrolled during active disease.

The chain joins TRBV3-1 (or the pseudogene TRBV3-2) to TRBJ2-5, with a weak D call TRBD2 (5 bases). Germline-derived CDR1 and CDR2 are LGHDT and YNNKEL (reference sequence). The CDR3 has 14 residues. V lost 1 base to trimming and J lost 3 bases, with 9 bases between them. CDR3 in DNA: TGTGCCAGCAGCCAAGCCCAGCGGAAAGAGACCCAGTACTTC. It yields the protein CASSQAQRKETQYF.

V usage is TRBV6-6 and J usage is TRBJ1-1; D gene ambiguous. Germline V gene data show CDR1 as MNHNY and CDR2 as SVGAGI (reference sequence). This CDR3 is 15 amino acids long. V lost 1 base to trimming and J lost 1 base, with 10 bases between them. The CDR3 is CASSYYAFQNTEAFF. In DNA, the CDR3 is TGTGCCAGCAGTTACTATGCGTTTCAGAACACTGAAGCTTTCTTT.